The 20 T cell receptor beta chains below were found in one sample sequenced in a study of T cells in Graves' hyperthyroidism and ophthalmopathy. Amplified TCR beta CDR3 regions came from RNA transcripts. First-round RT-PCR of the TCR CDR3 relied on the HTBI primer set. TCRdb fed the multiplex PCR reads into MiXCR, producing one record per CDR3 protein. The table includes roughly 380,000 distinct CDR3 sequences, around an eighth detected once. The specimen sequenced was blood. The receptors derive from a man younger than 40 with Graves' hyperthyroidism that later progressed to Graves' ophthalmopathy.

This chain joins TRBV24-1 and TRBJ2-5; 11 bases agree with TRBD2. CDR1 is KGHDR, CDR2 SFDVKD, per germline. Losses at the gene ends were 2 bases for V and 1 base for J; bases not matched to a gene: 2. The CDR3 totals 16 residues. The CDR3 loop is CATSDSLAGAQETQYF. DNA for the CDR3: TGTGCCACCAGTGATTCACTAGCGGGGGCCCAAGAGACCCAGTACTTC.

The chain is built from TRBV7-9 and TRBJ2-7; TRBD1 agrees at 8 bases. The CDR3 sequence is 13 residues long. V shed 5 bases, J shed 9 bases, and the junction held 9 bases outside the gene matches. CDR1 is SEHNR, CDR2 FQNEAQ, per germline (reference sequence). CDR3 sequence: CASSRLQGAAQYF. The DNA of the CDR3 is TGTGCCAGCAGCCGCTTGCAGGGGGCAGCGCAGTACTTC.

This clonotype has only a few counts. V is TRBV28 and J is TRBJ1-2; 7 bases are a match to TRBD1. The germline gives CDR1 MDHEN, CDR2 SYDVKM. CDR3 length: 15 residues. V shed 1 base, J shed 2 bases, and the junction held 4 bases outside the gene matches. CDR3 region: CASSLYETGNYGYTF. In nucleotides, the CDR3 is TGTGCCAGCAGTTTATACGAGACAGGGAACTATGGCTACACCTTC.

This chain connects TRBV29-1 to TRBJ1-2; maybe TRBD1 (5 bases). V was trimmed by 2 bases and J by 4 bases, leaving 11 bases between them. This CDR3 spans 13 amino acids. Per the germline V gene, CDR1 is SQVTM and CDR2 is ANQGSEA. For the CDR3, the DNA is TGCAGCGTTGAACGGGGGTCGGGCTATGGCTACACCTTC. It codes for CSVERGSGYGYTF.

The rearrangement joins TRBV4-1 to TRBJ2-1, with TRBD2 matching over 7 bases. J lost 6 bases, V lost 3 bases, and 5 bases had no gene match. Germline V gene lookup returns CDR1 MGHRA and CDR2 YSYEKL. The CDR3 covers 14 residues. The CDR3: CASSHETSFNEQFF. The CDR3 DNA reads TGCGCCAGCAGCCATGAGACTAGCTTCAATGAGCAGTTCTTC.

Many counts were recorded for this clonotype. The chain is built from TRBV27 and TRBJ2-7; D call uncertain. Trimming cost V 2 bases and J 0 bases, with 5 bases left between them. The CDR3 consists of 13 residues. Germline CDR1 and CDR2: MNHEY and SMNVEV (reference sequence). The CDR3 here is CASSLSPSYEQYF. In nucleotides, the CDR3 is TGTGCCAGCAGTTTAAGCCCCTCCTACGAGCAGTACTTC.

This clonotype was observed many times. This sequence joins TRBV30 and TRBJ2-1; D is unclear. Trimming shortened V by 5 bases and J by 3 bases, and 8 bases separated the two germline ends. This CDR3 spans 12 amino acids. Germline V CDR1 and CDR2: GTSNPN, SVGIG (reference sequence). The CDR3 nucleotides read TGTGCCTGGGCTTACAGCTACAATGAGCAGTTCTTC. It yields the protein CAWAYSYNEQFF.

This chain connects TRBV4-1 to TRBJ1-3, with no clear D. Per germline, CDR1 MGHRA and CDR2 YSYEKL. The germline V and J ends were trimmed by 6 bases and 0 bases, with 12 bases remaining between them. The CDR3 is made up of 15 amino acids. The CDR3 sequence is CASRPPTDSGNTIYF. The DNA of the CDR3 is TGCGCCAGCAGACCTCCGACGGACTCTGGAAACACCATATATTTT.

With respect to this clonotype: A much larger clone lies one base from this, so it may be a read error. The chain carries TRBV30 and TRBJ1-1, with 7 bases lining up with TRBD1. Germline loops: CDR1 GTSNPN, CDR2 SVGIG (reference sequence). V lost 5 bases to trimming and J lost 4 bases; unmatched junction nucleotides: 1. The CDR3 consists of 11 residues. The CDR3 is CAWEGATEAFF. CDR3 DNA: TGTGCCTGGGAGGGGGCCACTGAAGCTTTCTTT.

This clonotype was counted at least ten times. The chain is built from TRBV6-1 and TRBJ1-5, with D perhaps matching TRBD1 (6 bases). In germline, CDR1 is MNHNS, CDR2 SASEGT. The germline V and J ends were trimmed by 8 bases and 9 bases, with 20 bases remaining between them. This CDR3 is 14 amino acids long. The CDR3 here is CASRETGYQWPQHF. CDR3 in DNA: TGTGCCAGCCGGGAGACAGGATATCAGTGGCCCCAGCATTTT.

This clonotype came up many times. The chain uses TRBV7-8 and TRBJ1-1; no reliable D call. V was cut by 1 base and J by 1 base, with 7 bases left in between. CDR1 SGHVS and CDR2 FQNEAQ come from the germline V gene. The CDR3 contains 14 residues. The CDR3 DNA sequence: TGTGCCAGCAGCTTAGTGGTTGGGAACACTGAAGCTTTCTTT. It encodes CASSLVVGNTEAFF.

This clonotype has ten or more counts. The CDR3 DNA follows: TGCGCCAGCAGCTTGTTAGGGGGGGATCAGCCCCAGCATTTT. The encoded protein is CASSLLGGDQPQHF. The chain uses TRBV5-1 and TRBJ1-5, with D maybe TRBD1 (6 bases). The CDR3 consists of 14 residues. V lost 1 base to trimming and J lost 5 bases, with 10 bases between them. Germline V lookup: CDR1 SGHRS, CDR2 YFSETQ.

This clonotype was counted ten times or more. The chain employs TRBV7-8 and TRBJ1-5; D gene unclear. Trimming shortened V by 1 base and J by 0 bases, and 10 bases separated the two germline ends. The CDR3 has 16 amino acids. Germline V gene lookup returns CDR1 SGHVS and CDR2 FQNEAQ. CDR3 amino acids: CASSLEGSLSNQPQHF. The CDR3 DNA reads as TGTGCCAGCAGCTTAGAAGGCAGTCTTAGCAATCAGCCCCAGCATTTT.

The sample holds a few counts of this clonotype. V and J are TRBV4-2 and TRBJ1-1, with D possibly being TRBD1 (6 bases). Per the germline V gene, CDR1 is LGHNA and CDR2 is YNFKEQ. Trimming removed 0 bases from V and 8 bases from J, with 19 bases in between. There are 16 residues in the CDR3. The CDR3 sequence is CASSQDFTGHGAEAFF. CDR3 DNA sequence: TGTGCCAGCAGCCAAGATTTCACGGGACACGGGGCGGAAGCTTTCTTT.

This clonotype appeared many times. V gene TRBV12-3 or TRBV12-4 combines with J gene TRBJ2-7; tentative D call: TRBD1 (5 bases). V was trimmed by 3 bases and J by 2 bases, leaving 14 bases between them. This CDR3 region has 15 residues. The CDR3 here is CASSFRSTVAYEQYF. Here the CDR3 DNA reads TGTGCCAGCAGTTTCCGGTCGACAGTTGCCTACGAGCAGTACTTC.

This clonotype was seen repeatedly, ten times or more. The CDR3 sequence: CASSGQRYGYTF. The CDR3 nucleotides read TGTGCCAGCTCGGGACAGAGATATGGCTACACCTTC. V usage is TRBV2 and J usage is TRBJ1-2; 7 bases agree with TRBD1. Germline CDR1 is SNHLY and CDR2 is FYNNEI. After removal of 8 bases from V and 5 bases from J, the junction contained 5 bases not matched to a gene. This CDR3 has 12 residues.

The CDR3 DNA reads as TGCGCCAGCAGCTTAGGGCGGGTAAGGAACACTGAAGCTTTCTTT. Protein product: CASSLGRVRNTEAFF. V gene TRBV5-1 combines with J gene TRBJ1-1; D is undetermined. The germline gives CDR1 SGHRS, CDR2 YFSETQ. Trimming pared 2 bases from V and 1 base from J, leaving 12 bases between. This CDR3 comprises 15 residues.

This clonotype was seen only a few times. The J gene is TRBJ1-6, the V gene TRBV9; no clear D gene. Germline V gene data show CDR1 as SGDLS and CDR2 as YYNGEE. The CDR3 contains 15 residues. Deletions cut 0 bases from V and 4 bases from J, with 8 bases between. CDR3 bases: TGTGCCAGCAGCGTAGATGCCGGTTATAATTCACCCCTCCACTTT. Residues: CASSVDAGYNSPLHF.

This clonotype occurred a few times. The chain links TRBV20-1 to TRBJ1-5, with a weak D call TRBD1 (5 bases). The V gene lost 5 bases and the J gene lost 0 bases, with 17 bases spanning the gap. The length of the CDR3 is 16 residues. Looked up from germline, CDR1 is DFQATT and CDR2 is SNEGSKA (reference sequence). The CDR3 loop is CSAPTRTPHSNQPQHF. In nucleotides, the CDR3 is TGCAGTGCTCCTACCCGGACACCTCATAGCAATCAGCCCCAGCATTTT.

This clonotype has more than one count but fewer than ten. The V gene is TRBV5-5, the J gene TRBJ2-5; D is unclear. Germline V CDR1 and CDR2: SGHKS, YYEKEE (reference sequence). The germline V and J ends were trimmed by 2 bases and 2 bases, with 7 bases remaining between them. The CDR3 totals 13 residues. The CDR3 DNA sequence: TGTGCCAGCAGCTTTCCGCCGCAAGAGACCCAGTACTTC. This translates into CASSFPPQETQYF.